One sample yielded the 25 T cell receptor beta chains listed below, sequenced in a study of cytomegalovirus exposure and HLA in healthy donors. Both 60 Vbeta primers and 13 Jbeta primers went into the PCR. Sequenced by immunoSEQ multiplex PCR; TCRdb stores in-frame clones only, minus some. The sample consists of over 75,000 clones, around four fifths of them appearing once. The sequenced sample was PBMCs. Receptors originate from a young man in good health and CMV-seropositive.

The chain joins TRBV28 to TRBJ2-7; 9 bases agree with TRBD2. Germline values: CDR1 MDHEN, CDR2 SYDVKM. After removal of 5 bases from V and 6 bases from J, the junction contained 11 bases not matched to a gene. This CDR3 is built from 15 residues. The CDR3 loop reads CASSPQVAGVSEQYF. The DNA for the CDR3 is TGTGCCAGCAGTCCGCAAGTAGCGGGAGTGAGCGAGCAGTACTTC.

V usage is TRBV19 and J usage is TRBJ2-1, with a tentative D call TRBD2 (9 bases). V lost 6 bases and J lost 7, with 22 bases in between. The CDR3 covers 16 residues. CDR1 and CDR2 from the germline V gene are LNHDA and SQIVND (reference sequence). CDR3 coding DNA: TGTGCCAGTAGGGACAGGGAAGCGGGAGGTGGAAATGAGCAGTTCTTC. Its translation is CASRDREAGGGNEQFF. Drawing the rest from reference TRBV19 and TRBJ2-1, the complete variable domain is DGGITQSPKYLFRKEGQNVTLSCEQNLNHDAMYWYRQDPGQGLRLIYYSQIVNDFQKGDIAEGYSVSREKKESFPLTVTSAQKNPTAFYLCASRDREAGGGNEQFFGPGTRLTVL.

The CDR3 spells CASNQDRGLYNEQFF. In DNA form, the CDR3 reads TGTGCCAGCAACCAGGACAGGGGGTTATACAATGAGCAGTTCTTC. This chain uses TRBV6-1 with TRBJ2-1; 10 positions match TRBD1. After removal of 7 bases from V and 4 bases from J, the junction contained 7 bases not matched to a gene. This CDR3 is built from 15 residues. Germline values: CDR1 MNHNS, CDR2 SASEGT.

Only one count was recorded for this clone. J is TRBJ1-4 and V is TRBV5-6; D gene ambiguous. CDR1 is SGHDT, CDR2 YYEEEE, per germline. The CDR3 totals 14 residues. Trimming stripped 1 base from V and 0 bases from J, with 4 bases between. The CDR3 loop reads CASSLITTNEKLFF. The CDR3 DNA is TGTGCCAGCAGCTTGATTACAACTAATGAAAAACTGTTTTTT.

This clone has more than one count but fewer than ten. The chain links TRBV4-3 to TRBJ1-4; TRBD1 matches at 8 bases. CDR3 length: 15 residues. CDR1 LGHNA and CDR2 YSLEER come from the germline V gene. The V and J ends lost 2 bases and 7 bases, in that order; junction bases with no gene match: 6. For the CDR3, the DNA is TGCGCCAGCAGCCAAATCACAGGGGGGAGTGAAAAACTGTTTTTT. It encodes CASSQITGGSEKLFF.

V and J are TRBV2 and TRBJ2-6; weak D call: TRBD2 (5 bases). This CDR3 spans 17 amino acids. Looked up from germline, CDR1 is SNHLY and CDR2 is FYNNEI. Between the trimmed V and J ends, which lost 5 bases and 0 bases, there was a span of 14 bases. The CDR3 DNA reads as TGTGCCAGCAGTCTCCGGGGTCAGAGCTCTGGGGCCAACGTCCTGACTTTC. This translates into CASSLRGQSSGANVLTF.

This clone has a single count. The chain employs TRBV2 and TRBJ1-1; tentatively, D is TRBD1 (6 bases). The V gene's germline CDR1 is SNHLY and CDR2 FYNNEI. Trimming took off 6 bases at V and 0 bases at J, with 17 bases between the two ends. CDR3 length: 16 residues. The CDR3 loop is CASRRKGTTLNTEAFF. The CDR3 coding sequence is TGTGCCAGCAGGAGAAAGGGGACAACCCTGAACACTGAAGCTTTCTTT.

This chain links TRBV5-6 with TRBJ1-4; the D is unclear. The CDR3 is 16 amino acids. Germline CDR1 SGHDT, CDR2 YYEEEE. V was clipped by 4 bases and J by 8 bases, with 21 bases between them. The CDR3 spells CASSPKTGSSGEKLFF. The CDR3 region has the DNA TGTGCCAGCAGCCCCAAAACCGGGTCCTCCGGGGAAAAACTGTTTTTT. The full variable domain, in which reference TRBV5-6 and TRBJ1-4 provide the parts outside the CDR3, is DAGVTQSPTHLIKTRGQQVTLRCSPKSGHDTVSWYQQALGQGPQFIFQYYEEEERQRGNFPDRFSGHQFPNYSSELNVNALLLGDSALYLCASSPKTGSSGEKLFFGSGTQLSVL.

There are a few counts of this clone. V is TRBV10-3 and J is TRBJ1-1, with D possibly TRBD1 on 6 matching bases. CDR3 length: 13 amino acids. V shed 7 bases and J shed 2 bases, with 11 bases lying between them. Germline V lookup: CDR1 ENHRY, CDR2 SYGVKD. The chain's CDR3 is CAITGTLNTEAFF. For the CDR3, the DNA is TGTGCCATCACCGGGACACTTAACACTGAAGCTTTCTTT.

This clone was observed a few times. This chain connects TRBV5-6 to TRBJ1-1; D remains unclear. This CDR3 spans 12 amino acids. Germline V gene sequence: CDR1 SGHDT, CDR2 YYEEEE. Trimming took off 2 bases at V and 12 bases at J, with 14 bases between the two ends. The chain's CDR3 is CASSFILGDPFF. The CDR3 coding sequence is TGTGCCAGCAGCTTTATTCTGGGAGATCCTTTCTTT.

This clone was picked up one time. CDR3 region: CASGPGQSSDTQYF. The CDR3 DNA follows: TGTGCCAGCGGGCCGGGACAGAGTTCAGATACGCAGTATTTT. J is TRBJ2-3 and V is TRBV25-1; 7 bases match TRBD1. The CDR3 consists of 14 residues. With 8 bases clipped from V and 4 bases from J, the junction kept 9 bases outside the gene matches. Germline CDR1 and CDR2: MGHDK and SYGVNS.

This clone was observed once. The rearrangement links TRBV6-5 to TRBJ2-7; the D gene is possibly TRBD2 (5 bases). Per germline, CDR1 MNHEY and CDR2 SVGAGI. The CDR3 runs to 13 residues. Trimming took off 5 bases at V and 3 bases at J, with 11 bases between the two ends. CDR3: CASSPPGNYEQYF. CDR3 DNA: TGTGCCAGCAGTCCCCCGGGAAACTACGAGCAGTACTTC.

This clone was counted only a few times. The rearrangement joins TRBV4-3 to TRBJ1-5, with 8 bases aligning to TRBD1. The germline gives CDR1 LGHNA, CDR2 YSLEER. V lost 0 bases to trimming and J lost 6 bases; unmatched junction nucleotides: 7. The CDR3 has 16 amino acids. The DNA for the CDR3 is TGCGCCAGCAGCCAAGAGGCGGGCACAGGGGGTCAGCCCCAGCATTTT. It specifies CASSQEAGTGGQPQHF.

The rearrangement links TRBV18 to TRBJ2-1; maybe TRBD2 (5 bases). Trimming took off 6 bases at V and 9 bases at J, with 18 bases between the two ends. There are 14 residues in the CDR3. Per the germline V gene, CDR1 is KGHSH and CDR2 is LQKENI. The CDR3 loop is CASSRTVAGSEQFF. CDR3 nucleotide sequence: TGTGCCAGCTCGCGGACCGTGGCTGGGAGTGAGCAGTTCTTC.

The V gene is TRBV7-2, the J gene TRBJ2-5, with 8 bases identical to TRBD2. The length of the CDR3 is 14 residues. Germline CDR1 SGHTA, CDR2 FQGNSA. The trim removed 3 bases at V and 6 bases at J, leaving 6 bases unmatched. The CDR3, as DNA: TGTGCCAGCAGCTTCGGACTAGCCACCCAGACCCAGTACTTC. Its translation is CASSFGLATQTQYF.

In this sample, this clone turned up a few times. The chain uses TRBV7-2 and TRBJ1-1, with 9 positions matching TRBD1. Per germline, CDR1 SGHTA and CDR2 FQGNSA. J gave up 4 bases and V 4 bases, and 4 bases lay outside the gene matches. The CDR3 is 14 residues long. This chain's CDR3 is CASSSQGAGTEAFF. DNA of the CDR3: TGTGCCAGCAGCTCACAGGGGGCAGGCACTGAAGCTTTCTTT.

The V call is TRBV28, the J call TRBJ2-7; TRBD1 is a possible D gene (5 bases). This CDR3 region has 11 residues. Per the germline V gene, CDR1 is MDHEN and CDR2 is SYDVKM. Trimming pared 10 bases from V and 4 bases from J, leaving 11 bases between. The CDR3 protein is CATSRDYEQYF. CDR3 sequence (DNA): TGTGCCACCAGCAGGGATTACGAGCAGTACTTC.

This clone has just one count. The rearrangement joins TRBV2 to TRBJ2-5, with D tentatively TRBD1 (5 bases). Germline lookup yields CDR1 SNHLY and CDR2 FYNNEI. The CDR3 is made up of 16 amino acids. The ends were cut back, 1 base at V and 1 base at J, with 13 bases in the middle. CDR3 sequence (DNA): TGTGCCAGCAGTGAAGGCCCTACAGGATCCCAAGAGACCCAGTACTTC. Its translation is CASSEGPTGSQETQYF.

This chain connects TRBV13 to TRBJ1-6, with a possible D match to TRBD1 (5 bases). V gave up 2 bases and J gave up 5 bases, with 13 bases separating them. CDR3 length equals 16 residues. Germline V lookup: CDR1 PRHDT, CDR2 FYEKMQ (reference sequence). DNA of the CDR3: TGTGCCAGCAGCTTAAACCGGGACTTAAATAATTCACCCCTCCACTTT. Protein: CASSLNRDLNNSPLHF. Full variable domain (remainder filled in from reference TRBV13 and TRBJ1-6): AAGVIQSPRHLIKEKRETATLKCYPIPRHDTVYWYQQGPGQDPQFLISFYEKMQSDKGSIPDRFSAQQFSDYHSELNMSSLELGDSALYFCASSLNRDLNNSPLHFGNGTRLTVT.

The chain carries TRBV5-1 and TRBJ2-1; no firm D call. The CDR3 sequence is 12 residues long. CDR1 is SGHRS and CDR2 is YFSETQ in the germline V gene. V lost 8 bases, J lost 4 bases, and 10 bases lay in between. The CDR3 region is CASQREYNEQFF. The CDR3 DNA reads as TGCGCCAGTCAAAGAGAATACAATGAGCAGTTCTTC.

Remarks on this clone: A junction boundary mismatches the germline segment, possibly from a read error. This chain joins TRBV7-2 and TRBJ2-5; TRBD2 is a possible D gene (5 bases). Germline lookup yields CDR1 SGHTA and CDR2 FQGNSA. CDR3 length: 13 amino acids. DNA for the CDR3: TGTGCCAGCAGCTTAGGGCGTTGGGAGACCCAGCACTTC. Translation: CASSLGRWETQHF.

This clone was observed a single time. In nucleotides, the CDR3 is TGTGCCAGCAGTTTTACCCCGACAGGGATGGGTGAAAAACTGTTTTTT. Translating it yields CASSFTPTGMGEKLFF. The V call is TRBV28, the J call TRBJ1-4; TRBD1 aligns across 7 bases. With V trimmed by 3 bases and J by 7 bases, 11 bases remained unmatched. CDR1 is MDHEN, CDR2 SYDVKM, per germline. The length of the CDR3 is 16 residues.

This clone was seen once. Other nucleotide sequences in the sample specify the same CDR3. This chain uses TRBV28 with TRBJ2-1; D is unclear. This CDR3 has 11 amino acids. Germline values: CDR1 MDHEN, CDR2 SYDVKM. The germline V and J ends were trimmed by 6 bases and 3 bases, with 3 bases remaining between them. CDR3 sequence reads: CASSSYNEQFF. The CDR3 region has the DNA TGTGCCAGCAGCAGCTACAATGAGCAGTTCTTC.

The chain uses TRBV6-1 and TRBJ1-2; D gene uncertain. This CDR3 comprises 13 residues. Deletions cut 11 bases from V and 2 bases from J, with 15 bases between. Germline CDR1 and CDR2: MNHNS and SASEGT. The CDR3 sequence: CAGSETVNYGYTF. CDR3 DNA sequence: TGTGCCGGCTCCGAAACAGTCAACTATGGCTACACCTTC.

This clone was detected only a few times. V usage is TRBV14 and J usage is TRBJ1-1; tentative D call: TRBD1 (6 bases). Trimming shortened V by 3 bases and J by 1 base, and 9 bases separated the two germline ends. Germline V CDR1 and CDR2: SGHDN, FVKESK. The length of the CDR3 is 14 residues. The CDR3 protein is CASSHRGSNTEAFF. The CDR3 bases are TGTGCCAGCAGCCATAGGGGGTCGAACACTGAAGCTTTCTTT.